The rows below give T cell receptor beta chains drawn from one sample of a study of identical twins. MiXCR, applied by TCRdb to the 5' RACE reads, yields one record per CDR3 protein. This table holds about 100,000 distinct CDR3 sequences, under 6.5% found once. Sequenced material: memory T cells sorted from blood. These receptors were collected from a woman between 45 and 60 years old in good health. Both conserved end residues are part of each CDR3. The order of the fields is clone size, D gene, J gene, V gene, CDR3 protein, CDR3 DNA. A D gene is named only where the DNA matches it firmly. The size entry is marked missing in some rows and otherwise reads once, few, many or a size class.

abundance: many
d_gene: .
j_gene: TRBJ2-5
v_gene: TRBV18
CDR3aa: CASSPPEVWGTQYF
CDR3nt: TGTGCCAGCTCACCACCCGAGGTTTGGGGGACCCAGTACTTC

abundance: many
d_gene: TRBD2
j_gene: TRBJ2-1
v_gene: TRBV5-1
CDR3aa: CASSAGTNRVDEQFF
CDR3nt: TGCGCCAGCAGCGCCGGGACTAACCGCGTCGATGAGCAGTTCTTC

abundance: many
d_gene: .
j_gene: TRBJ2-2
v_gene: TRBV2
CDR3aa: CASSQGIAGELFF
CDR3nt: TGTGCCAGCAGTCAGGGGATCGCCGGGGAGCTGTTTTTT

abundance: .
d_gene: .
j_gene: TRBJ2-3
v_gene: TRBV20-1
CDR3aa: CSAPDLRDTQYF
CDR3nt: TGCAGTGCGCCAGACTTGCGAGATACGCAGTATTTT

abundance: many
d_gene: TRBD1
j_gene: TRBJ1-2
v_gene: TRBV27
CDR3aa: CASSFGQGANYGYTF
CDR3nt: TGTGCCAGCAGTTTCGGACAGGGAGCTAACTATGGCTACACCTTC

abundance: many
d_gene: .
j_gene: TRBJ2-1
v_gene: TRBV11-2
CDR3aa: CASSFTVNEQFF
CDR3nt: TGTGCCAGCAGCTTTACGGTCAATGAGCAGTTCTTC

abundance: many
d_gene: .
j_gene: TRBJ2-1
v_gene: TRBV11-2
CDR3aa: CASSRQNTIYNEQFF
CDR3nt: TGTGCCAGCAGCCGACAGAATACCATCTACAATGAGCAGTTCTTC

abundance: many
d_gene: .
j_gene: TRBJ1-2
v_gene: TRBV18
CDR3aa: CASSPLSRANYGYTF
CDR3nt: TGTGCCAGCTCACCACTAAGTCGGGCTAACTATGGCTACACCTTC

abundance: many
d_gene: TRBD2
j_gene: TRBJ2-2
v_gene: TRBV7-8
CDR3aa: CASSLVLQRGNTGELFF
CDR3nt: TGTGCCAGCAGCTTAGTCCTCCAGCGGGGAAACACCGGGGAGCTGTTTTTT

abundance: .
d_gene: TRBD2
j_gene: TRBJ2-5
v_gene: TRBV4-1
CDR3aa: CASSQDGGGQETQYF
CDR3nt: TGCGCCAGCAGCCAAGATGGCGGGGGACAAGAGACCCAGTACTTC

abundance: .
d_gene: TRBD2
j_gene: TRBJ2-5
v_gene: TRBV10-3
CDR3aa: CAIRGEGGQETQYF
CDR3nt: TGTGCCATCAGGGGGGAGGGCGGCCAAGAGACCCAGTACTTC

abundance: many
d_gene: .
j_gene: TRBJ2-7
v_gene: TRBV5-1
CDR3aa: CASKPDSPSYEQYF
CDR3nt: TGCGCCAGCAAACCTGACTCTCCCTCCTACGAGCAGTACTTC

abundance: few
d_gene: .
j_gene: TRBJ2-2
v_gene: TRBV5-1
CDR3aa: CASSITSTGELFF
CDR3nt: TGCGCCAGCAGCATAACTAGCACCGGGGAGCTGTTTTTT

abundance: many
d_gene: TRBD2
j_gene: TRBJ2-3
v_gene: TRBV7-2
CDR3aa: CASSSGLAFPTDTQYF
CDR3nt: TGTGCCAGCAGCTCGGGACTAGCTTTCCCCACAGATACGCAGTATTTT

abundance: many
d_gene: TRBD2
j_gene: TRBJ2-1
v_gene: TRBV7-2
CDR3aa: CASSLESGRKDEQFF
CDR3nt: TGTGCCAGCAGCTTAGAAAGCGGGAGAAAGGATGAGCAGTTCTTC

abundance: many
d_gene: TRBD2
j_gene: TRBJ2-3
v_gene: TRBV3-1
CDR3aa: CASSQEGSRRLARAQYF
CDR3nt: TGTGCCAGCAGCCAAGAAGGGTCGAGGAGACTAGCGAGGGCGCAGTATTTT